These 17 T cell receptor beta chains were all obtained from the same sample, sequenced in a study of T cells in Graves' hyperthyroidism and ophthalmopathy. RNA transcripts provided the source from which TCR beta CDR3 regions were amplified. HTBI primers were the set used in a first-round RT-PCR of the TCR CDR3. TCRdb reprocessed the multiplex PCR reads with MiXCR, giving one entry per CDR3 protein. Here the sample spans around 600,000 distinct CDR3 sequences, about 14% being singletons. Sample: blood. These receptors came from a woman between 50 and 59 years old with Graves' ophthalmopathy.

This chain connects TRBV6-1 to TRBJ2-1; the D gene is possibly TRBD1 (7 bases). There are 16 residues in the CDR3. Germline loops: CDR1 MNHNS, CDR2 SASEGT. Deletions cut 6 bases from V and 4 bases from J, with 19 bases between. The chain's CDR3 is CASRQWGARGYNEQFF. In DNA, the CDR3 is TGTGCCAGCAGACAGTGGGGGGCCAGGGGGTACAATGAGCAGTTCTTC.

The chain is built from TRBV29-1 and TRBJ2-1, with 9 bases aligning to TRBD1. Germline CDR1 reads SQVTM; CDR2 reads ANQGSEA. The V gene end was trimmed by 3 bases and the J gene end by 3 bases; junction bases not matched to a gene: 6. CDR3 length: 15 residues. The CDR3: CSVEDRDRVYNEQFF. The CDR3 nucleotides read TGCAGCGTTGAGGACCGGGACAGGGTCTACAATGAGCAGTTCTTC.

The V call is TRBV5-1, the J call TRBJ2-1; unclear D gene. This CDR3 comprises 15 residues. The germline V gene has CDR1 SGHRS and CDR2 YFSETQ. Between the trimmed V and J ends, which lost 0 bases and 7 bases, there was a span of 14 bases. Here the CDR3 DNA reads TGCGCCAGCAGCTTGGAGCCCTTAGAATCGAATGAGCAGTTCTTC. This gives the protein CASSLEPLESNEQFF.

On this clonotype itself: A much larger clonotype is one base distant, so this may be a read error. This chain joins TRBV7-9 and TRBJ1-1, with a tentative D call TRBD1 (5 bases). Germline CDR1 reads SEHNR; CDR2 reads FQNEAQ (reference sequence). The V gene lost 5 bases and the J gene lost 3 bases, with 10 bases spanning the gap. CDR3 length: 13 amino acids. CDR3 loop: CASSQEGDTEAFF. The CDR3 nucleotides are TGTGCCAGCAGCCAAGAAGGGGACACTGAAGCTTTCTTT.

The chain is built from TRBV7-9 and TRBJ2-7; D gene ambiguous. Germline V CDR1 and CDR2: SEHNR, FQNEAQ (reference sequence). The ends were cut back, 1 base at V and 5 bases at J, with 9 bases in the middle. The CDR3 consists of 13 residues. CDR3 loop: CASSLEFLHEQYF. The DNA of the CDR3 is TGTGCCAGCAGCTTAGAATTCCTCCACGAGCAGTACTTC.

The chain couples TRBV2 to TRBJ1-3; D is possibly TRBD1 (5 bases). The CDR3 spans 17 residues. V was cut by 3 bases and J by 0 bases, with 15 bases left in between. Per germline, CDR1 SNHLY and CDR2 FYNNEI. The CDR3 DNA reads TGTGCCAGCAGTGACTGGGGCGACAGCACCTCTGGAAACACCATATATTTT. Residues: CASSDWGDSTSGNTIYF.

The chain couples TRBV20-1 to TRBJ2-1, with 7 nucleotides matching TRBD2. J gave up 7 bases and V 6 bases, and 12 bases lay outside the gene matches. The V gene's germline CDR1 is DFQATT and CDR2 SNEGSKA (reference sequence). The CDR3 length is 14 residues. CDR3 sequence (DNA): TGCAGTGCCAGGACTAGGTCGGGGGGTAATGAGCAGTTCTTC. This gives the protein CSARTRSGGNEQFF.

This clonotype has a count of ten or more. The chain carries TRBV2 and TRBJ1-2; D gene unclear. V lost 6 bases and J 4 bases, leaving 12 bases between the germline ends. The germline CDR1 and CDR2 sequences are SNHLY and FYNNEI. This CDR3 has 13 residues. CDR3 sequence: CASSGRIGYGYTF. Written as DNA, the CDR3 is TGTGCCAGCAGCGGCAGGATCGGCTATGGCTACACCTTC.

This clonotype appeared many times. Here the CDR3 reads CASSFGDRGWTEAFF. CDR3 nucleotide sequence: TGTGCCAGCAGTTTTGGGGACAGGGGATGGACTGAAGCTTTCTTT. The V and J genes are TRBV28 and TRBJ1-1, with 10 bases identical to TRBD1. V trimming: 3 bases; J trimming: 5 bases; junction bases outside the gene matches: 6. The CDR3 covers 15 residues. Looked up from germline, CDR1 is MDHEN and CDR2 is SYDVKM.

This clonotype was counted between two and nine times. The rearrangement uses TRBV5-5 and TRBJ1-5; 7 bases line up with TRBD1. The CDR3 consists of 16 residues. The junction had 9 bases not matched to a gene; V was cut back by 0 bases and J by 6 bases. Germline V gene lookup returns CDR1 SGHKS and CDR2 YYEKEE (reference sequence). The chain's CDR3 is CASSLGQGDRAQPQHF. In DNA form, the CDR3 reads TGTGCCAGCAGCTTGGGTCAGGGGGATCGGGCTCAGCCCCAGCATTTT.

There are many counts of this clonotype. The chain has TRBV3-1 and TRBJ1-4; D uncertain. V shed 4 bases and J shed 5 bases, with 8 bases lying between them. Germline V gene data show CDR1 as LGHDT and CDR2 as YNNKEL (reference sequence). CDR3 length equals 13 residues. In DNA, the CDR3 is TGTGCCAGCAGCCTGAGGAACAATGAAAAACTGTTTTTT. Translated: CASSLRNNEKLFF.

The chain is built from TRBV6-2 or TRBV6-3 and TRBJ1-5; 9 bases are shared with TRBD1. Germline V lookup: CDR1 MNHEY, CDR2 SVGEGT. This CDR3 is 14 amino acids long. V lost 6 bases, J lost 5 bases, and 5 bases stayed unmatched. CDR3 in amino acids: CASSKTGGHQPQHF. In DNA form, the CDR3 reads TGTGCCAGCAGCAAGACAGGGGGTCATCAGCCCCAGCATTTT.

This clonotype was observed at least ten times. Compared with germline, one end of the junction differs, possibly owing to a read error. CDR3 sequence: CASSLGDRGYGYTF. The CDR3 nucleotides are TGTGCCAGCAGCTTAGGCGACAGGGGTTATGGCTACACCTTC. This chain joins TRBV5-1 and TRBJ1-2; 8 bases match TRBD1. The CDR3 covers 14 residues. Germline-derived CDR1 and CDR2 are SGHRS and YFSETQ.

The CDR3 loop is CASSLTGGRFEQYF. The DNA for the CDR3 is TGTGCCAGCAGCTTAACTGGCGGGAGGTTCGAGCAGTACTTC. This chain connects TRBV7-9 to TRBJ2-7; 8 nucleotides match TRBD2. CDR1 is SEHNR, CDR2 FQNEAQ, per germline (reference sequence). V shed 2 bases and J 6 bases; nucleotides not matched to a gene: 6. CDR3 length: 14 residues.

This clonotype came up many times. The rearrangement uses TRBV20-1 and TRBJ1-1; D unresolved. Trimming removed 5 bases from V and 6 bases from J, with 19 bases in between. CDR3 size: 14 residues. In germline, CDR1 is DFQATT, CDR2 SNEGSKA (reference sequence). The DNA for the CDR3 is TGCAGTGCTGGAGGAGGAGGCAGTCTCTCTGAAGCTTTCTTT. Its translation: CSAGGGGSLSEAFF.

The genes are TRBV5-1 and TRBJ2-7; 11 positions agree with TRBD2. Germline V lookup: CDR1 SGHRS, CDR2 YFSETQ. CDR3 size: 14 residues. V lost 1 base and J lost 7; bases outside the gene matches: 4. The CDR3 bases are TGCGCCAGCAGCTTGACTAGCGGGAGTGGTGAGCAGTACTTC. Translating it yields CASSLTSGSGEQYF. Together with reference TRBV5-1 and TRBJ2-7, the CDR3 gives the full variable domain: KAGVTQTPRYLIKTRGQQVTLSCSPISGHRSVSWYQQTPGQGLQFLFEYFSETQRNKGNFPGRFSGRQFSNSRSEMNVSTLELGDSALYLCASSLTSGSGEQYFGPGTRLTVT.

The chain employs TRBV28 and TRBJ1-1, with D unresolved. The CDR3 is 14 amino acids. In germline, CDR1 is MDHEN, CDR2 SYDVKM. V was clipped by 4 bases and J by 0 bases, with 9 bases between them. The CDR3 nucleotides read TGTGCCAGCAGTTCTACAGAGATGAACACTGAAGCTTTCTTT. This codes for CASSSTEMNTEAFF.